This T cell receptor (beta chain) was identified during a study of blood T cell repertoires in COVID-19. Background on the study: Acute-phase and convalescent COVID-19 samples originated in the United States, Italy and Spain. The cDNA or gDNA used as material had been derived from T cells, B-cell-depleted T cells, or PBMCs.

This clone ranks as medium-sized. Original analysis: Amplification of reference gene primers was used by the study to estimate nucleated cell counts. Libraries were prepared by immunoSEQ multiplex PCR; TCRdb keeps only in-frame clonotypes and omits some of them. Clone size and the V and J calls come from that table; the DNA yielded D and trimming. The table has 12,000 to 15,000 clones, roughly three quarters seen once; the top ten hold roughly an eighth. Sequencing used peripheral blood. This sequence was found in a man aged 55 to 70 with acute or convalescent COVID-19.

In nucleotides, the CDR3 is TGTGCCACCAGTAAGACAGGGGACAGCGAGCAGTACTTC. It translates to CATSKTGDSEQYF. The gene calls are TRBV15 and TRBJ2-7; 8 bases align to TRBD1. CDR3 length: 13 amino acids. Germline CDR1 and CDR2: LNHNV and YYDKDF (reference sequence). V lost 6 bases and J lost 6; bases outside the gene matches: 7.